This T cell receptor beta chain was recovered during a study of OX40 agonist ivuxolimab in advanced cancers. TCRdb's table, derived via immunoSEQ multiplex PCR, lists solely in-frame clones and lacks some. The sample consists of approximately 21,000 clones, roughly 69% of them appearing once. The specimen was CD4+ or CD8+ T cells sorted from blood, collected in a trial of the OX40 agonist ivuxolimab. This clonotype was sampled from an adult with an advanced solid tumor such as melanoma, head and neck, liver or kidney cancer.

The CDR3 region has the DNA TGTGCCAGTAGTATAGGTTTGAGCGGGATTGAAGCTTTCTTT. Amino acids: CASSIGLSGIEAFF. The chain has TRBV19 and TRBJ1-1, with D unresolved. The CDR3 is 14 residues long. CDR1 is LNHDA, CDR2 SQIVND, per germline (reference sequence). The ends were cut back, 1 base at V and 7 bases at J, with 13 bases in the middle.